The table lists the clone carrying this TCR beta chain with a count of one. Its antigen remains unidentified. This specimen comes from a study of early stage breast cancer tumors. Study background: Of approximately 16 invasive breast tumors, approximately 11 were hormone receptor-positive, HER2-negative.

Study-level findings and limits: Blood repertoires resembled normal breast more than tumor. Unsorted bulk genomic DNA sequencing lacked pairing and functional marker data. Enriched TCRB sequences shared across patients were mostly commonly generated sequences.

Germline V CDR1 and CDR2: SGHVS, FQNEAQ. Between the trimmed V and J ends, which lost 4 bases and 7 bases, there was a span of 8 bases. This CDR3 comprises 11 residues. Using immunoSEQ multiplex PCR, the repertoire was profiled, and TCRdb retains in-frame clones only, with some absent. This table has under 12,000 clones, about three quarters appearing once. The sample consisted of breast tumor tissue. The sequence came from a person aged 35-55 years with breast cancer. The chain uses TRBV7-8 and TRBJ2-7; no clear D gene. The CDR3 DNA reads as TGTGCCAGCAGCTCCTCCAGGGAGCAGTACTTC. It specifies CASSSSREQYF.